One sample yielded the 14 T cell receptor beta chains listed below, sequenced in a study of T cell repertoires in cytomegalovirus infection. TCRdb ran MiXCR on the reads and lists one entry per CDR3 protein. The repertoire holds fewer than 250,000 distinct CDR3 sequences, with approximately 13% as singletons. Sequencing input: PBMCs. The receptor source for this set is a human donor in good health (CMV status not recorded). Some clones in this sample may be carry-over from other donors' samples.

This clonotype has ten or more counts. The chain combines TRBV28 with TRBJ1-1; the D is unclear. In germline, CDR1 is MDHEN, CDR2 SYDVKM. V was pared by 0 bases and J by 3 bases, with 8 bases between. This CDR3 is built from 14 residues. The CDR3 bases are TGTGCCAGCAGTTTATGGGGCAGAGACACTGAAGCTTTCTTT. As protein: CASSLWGRDTEAFF.

The chain recombines TRBV7-9 with TRBJ1-1; a weak D match, TRBD1 (6 bases). The V end was cut by 1 base, the J end by 5 bases, with 20 bases between. Germline CDR1 is SEHNR and CDR2 is FQNEAQ (reference sequence). This CDR3 region has 17 residues. The CDR3 loop is CASSLGGGRGGLTEAFF. DNA for the CDR3: TGTGCCAGCAGCTTAGGGGGGGGTAGGGGGGGACTAACTGAAGCTTTCTTT.

This clonotype was seen at least ten times. The chain joins TRBV7-2 to TRBJ1-1, with a tentative D call TRBD1 (5 bases). Germline-derived CDR1 and CDR2 are SGHTA and FQGNSA. CDR3 length: 16 amino acids. V was pared by 0 bases and J by 1 base, with 12 bases between. The CDR3 here is CASSLAPGPQNTEAFF. Here the CDR3 DNA reads TGTGCCAGCAGCTTAGCTCCGGGACCTCAGAACACTGAAGCTTTCTTT.

This chain uses TRBV28 with TRBJ1-4; the D is unclear. The germline V gene encodes CDR1 MDHEN and CDR2 SYDVKM. Trimming pared 2 bases from V and 10 bases from J, leaving 20 bases between. This CDR3 has 16 amino acids. The CDR3 spells CASSLPGSGGGLKLFF. The CDR3 nucleotides read TGTGCCAGCAGTTTACCCGGGTCGGGTGGTGGTTTAAAACTGTTTTTT.

The rearrangement links TRBV5-4 to TRBJ1-2, with a possible D match to TRBD1 (6 bases). The CDR3 runs to 17 residues. V lost 0 bases and J 2 bases, leaving 17 bases between the germline ends. CDR1 and CDR2 (germline): SGHNT, YYREEE (reference sequence). The CDR3 nucleotides are TGTGCCAGCAGCTTGGCGGGACGGACAGACAGAAACTATGGCTACACCTTC. It is translated as CASSLAGRTDRNYGYTF.

This clonotype was counted many times. The chain uses TRBV7-3 and TRBJ2-3; D might be TRBD1 or TRBD2, each matching 5 bases. CDR1 is SGHTA, CDR2 FQGTGA, per germline. V was clipped by 9 bases and J by 3 bases, with 16 bases between them. The CDR3 spans 14 residues. The DNA for the CDR3 is TGTGCCAGTTCTACCGGGACGAGAACAGATACGCAGTATTTT. Translating gives CASSTGTRTDTQYF. The variable domain in full, completed from reference TRBV7-3 and TRBJ2-3, reads GAGVSQTPSNKVTEKGKYVELRCDPISGHTALYWYRQSLGQGPEFLIYFQGTGAADDSGLPNDRFFAVRPEGSVSTLKIQRTERGDSAVYLCASSTGTRTDTQYFGPGTRLTVL.

In its sample, this clonotype was seen a few times. The chain employs TRBV2 and TRBJ1-3, with a tentative D call TRBD1 (5 bases). V lost 5 bases, J lost 1 base, and 9 bases lay in between. Germline V gives CDR1 SNHLY, CDR2 FYNNEI. The CDR3 has 14 residues. The CDR3 reads CASSRGTSGNTIYF. CDR3 sequence (DNA): TGTGCCAGCAGTCGGGGGACGTCTGGAAACACCATATATTTT.

This clonotype showed up just a few times. V usage is TRBV4-1 and J usage is TRBJ2-2; D is undetermined. V lost 1 base and J lost 7, with 7 bases in between. CDR1 and CDR2 from the germline V gene are MGHRA and YSYEKL. The CDR3 runs 13 residues. CDR3 nucleotides: TGCGCCAGCAGCCAAGGGCGTAGCGGGGAGCTGTTTTTT. Amino acid sequence: CASSQGRSGELFF.

This clonotype has ten or more counts. The rearrangement uses TRBV5-5 and TRBJ2-7; a weak D match, TRBD1 (5 bases). The CDR3 runs to 13 residues. The germline V and J ends were trimmed by 4 bases and 4 bases, with 12 bases remaining between them. CDR1 is SGHKS and CDR2 is YYEKEE in the germline V gene (reference sequence). CDR3 loop: CASSSRQTYEQYF. The CDR3 nucleotides read TGTGCCAGCAGCAGTCGACAGACTTACGAGCAGTACTTC.

Many counts were recorded for this clonotype. The chain uses TRBV19 and TRBJ2-2, with 7 bases matching TRBD2. The V and J ends lost 7 bases and 2 bases, in that order; junction bases with no gene match: 16. This CDR3 comprises 18 residues. Germline V gene lookup returns CDR1 LNHDA and CDR2 SQIVND (reference sequence). This CDR3 is CASKKGGRILGNTGELFF. The CDR3 region has the DNA TGTGCCAGTAAAAAAGGCGGGAGAATACTAGGAAACACCGGGGAGCTGTTTTTT.

In this sample, this clonotype turned up a few times. The V and J genes are TRBV29-1 and TRBJ1-5, with D unclear. Per the germline V gene, CDR1 is SQVTM and CDR2 is ANQGSEA. The CDR3 is 12 amino acids. Between the trimmed V and J ends, which lost 6 bases and 11 bases, there was a span of 17 bases. CDR3 protein: CSVLDPGAAQHF. In DNA, the CDR3 is TGCAGCGTCTTAGACCCCGGCGCGGCCCAGCATTTT.

This clonotype was seen repeatedly, ten times or more. V gene TRBV7-2 combines with J gene TRBJ2-7, with TRBD2 identical over 7 bases. The CDR3 has 15 amino acids. Germline V gives CDR1 SGHTA, CDR2 FQGNSA. Trimming took 4 bases from V and 3 from J; bases not matched to a gene: 9. CDR3 amino acids: CASSSRTGTIYEQYF. CDR3 DNA: TGTGCCAGCAGCTCGAGGACCGGGACTATCTACGAGCAGTACTTC.

The V and J genes are TRBV19 and TRBJ1-3; D ambiguous. This CDR3 has 15 residues. Germline V gives CDR1 LNHDA, CDR2 SQIVND (reference sequence). Trimming pared 6 bases from V and 3 bases from J, leaving 15 bases between. This CDR3 is CASSRPAGFGNTIYF. The CDR3 DNA follows: TGTGCCAGTAGCCGTCCGGCGGGGTTTGGAAACACCATATATTTT. Looking up the rest from reference TRBV19 and TRBJ1-3 gives the full variable domain: DGGITQSPKYLFRKEGQNVTLSCEQNLNHDAMYWYRQDPGQGLRLIYYSQIVNDFQKGDIAEGYSVSREKKESFPLTVTSAQKNPTAFYLCASSRPAGFGNTIYFGEGSWLTVV.

This clonotype was detected many times. The chain couples TRBV7-2 to TRBJ1-2; 10 bases line up with TRBD1. The CDR3 consists of 16 residues. Losses at the gene ends were 4 bases for V and 4 bases for J; bases not matched to a gene: 9. Germline V gives CDR1 SGHTA, CDR2 FQGNSA. CDR3 DNA: TGTGCCAGCAGCTCGCAAGACAGGGGGCTGATCTATGGCTACACCTTC. This codes for CASSSQDRGLIYGYTF.